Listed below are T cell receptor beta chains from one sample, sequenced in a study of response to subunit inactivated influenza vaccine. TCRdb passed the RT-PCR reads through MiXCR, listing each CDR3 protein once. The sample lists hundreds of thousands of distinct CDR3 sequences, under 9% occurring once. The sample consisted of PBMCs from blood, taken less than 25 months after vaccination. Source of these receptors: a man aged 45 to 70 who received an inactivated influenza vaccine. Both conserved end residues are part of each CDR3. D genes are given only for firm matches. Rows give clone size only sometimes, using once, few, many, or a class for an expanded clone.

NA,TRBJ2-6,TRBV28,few,CASIARAGRTGANVLTF,TGTGCCAGCATCGCCCGGGCAGGGAGGACTGGGGCCAACGTCCTGACTTTC
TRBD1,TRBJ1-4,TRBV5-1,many,CASNQGTGDEKLFF,TGCGCCAGCAACCAGGGGACAGGGGATGAAAAACTGTTTTTT
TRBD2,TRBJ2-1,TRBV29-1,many,CSVDGRVYNEQFF,TGCAGCGTTGACGGGAGGGTATACAATGAGCAGTTCTTC
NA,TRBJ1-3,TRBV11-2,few,CASSPVGQGYSGNTIYF,TGTGCCAGCAGCCCAGTGGGGCAGGGTTACTCTGGAAACACCATATATTTT
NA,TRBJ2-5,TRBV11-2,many,CASSPQWTQETQYF,TGTGCCAGCAGCCCTCAATGGACCCAAGAGACCCAGTACTTC
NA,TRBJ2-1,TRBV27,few,CASSITGPNYNEQFF,TGTGCCAGCAGCATAACCGGGCCCAACTACAATGAGCAGTTCTTC
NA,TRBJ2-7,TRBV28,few,CASSQGPNRGYEQYF,TGTGCCAGCAGTCAGGGACCTAATAGGGGTTACGAGCAGTACTTC
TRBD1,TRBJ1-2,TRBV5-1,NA,CASSLASVGQGHGYTF,TGCGCCAGCAGCTTGGCCTCGGTGGGACAGGGCCATGGCTACACCTTC
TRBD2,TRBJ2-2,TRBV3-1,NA,CASSQTGLAGHGELFF,TGTGCCAGCAGCCAAACGGGACTAGCGGGCCACGGGGAGCTGTTTTTT
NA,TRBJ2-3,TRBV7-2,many,CASSPASGTDTQYF,TGTGCCAGCAGCCCCGCTTCCGGCACAGATACGCAGTATTTT
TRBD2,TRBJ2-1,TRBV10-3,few,CAISPTSGSSNEQFF,TGTGCCATCAGCCCCACTAGCGGGAGTAGTAATGAGCAGTTCTTC
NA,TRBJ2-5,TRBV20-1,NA,CSATLQLQETQYF,TGCAGTGCTACCTTACAACTCCAAGAGACCCAGTACTTC
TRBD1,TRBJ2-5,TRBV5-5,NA,CASSQGQIQETQYF,TGTGCCAGCAGCCAGGGACAGATTCAAGAGACCCAGTACTTC
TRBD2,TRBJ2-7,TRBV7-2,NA,CASSLTSGGIYEQYF,TGTGCCAGCAGCTTGACTAGCGGGGGGATCTACGAGCAGTACTTC
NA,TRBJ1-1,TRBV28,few,CASRRTSLNTEAFF,TGTGCCAGCAGGAGGACATCTCTCAACACTGAAGCTTTCTTT
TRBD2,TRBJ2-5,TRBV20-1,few,CSARTSSGQETQYF,TGCAGTGCTAGAACGTCTAGCGGCCAAGAGACCCAGTACTTC
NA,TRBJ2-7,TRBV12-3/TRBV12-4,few,CASGSGWQQYF,TGTGCCAGCGGCTCAGGATGGCAGCAGTACTTC
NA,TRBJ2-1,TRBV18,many,CASSPLGTEQFF,TGTGCCAGCAGTCCACTAGGGACTGAGCAGTTCTTC
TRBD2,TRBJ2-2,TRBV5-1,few,CASSSTSVTGELFF,TGCGCCAGCAGCTCGACTAGCGTAACCGGGGAGCTGTTTTTT
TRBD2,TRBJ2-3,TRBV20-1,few,CSADGTSSDTQYF,TGCAGTGCTGACGGGACTAGCTCAGATACGCAGTATTTT
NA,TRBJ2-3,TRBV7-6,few,CASSSREWRDTQYF,TGTGCCAGCAGCTCACGGGAATGGAGAGATACGCAGTATTTT
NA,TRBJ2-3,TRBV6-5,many,CASSYQYRGGPDTQYF,TGTGCCAGCAGTTACCAGTACAGGGGGGGTCCAGATACGCAGTATTTT
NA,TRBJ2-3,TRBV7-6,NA,CATRQTDTQYF,TGTGCCACCCGACAAACAGATACGCAGTATTTT
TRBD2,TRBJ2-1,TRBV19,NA,CASSIGGGGSYNEQFF,TGTGCCAGTAGTATTGGTGGGGGGGGCTCCTACAATGAGCAGTTCTTC
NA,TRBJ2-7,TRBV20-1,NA,CSARDSLGYEQYF,TGCAGTGCTAGAGATAGTTTGGGCTACGAGCAGTACTTC
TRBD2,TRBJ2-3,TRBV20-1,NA,CSARIVVGGSTDTQYF,TGCAGCGCTAGGATCGTAGTGGGGGGGAGCACAGATACGCAGTATTTT
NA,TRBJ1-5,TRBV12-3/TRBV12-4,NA,CASSLFSGGNQPQDF,TGTGCCAGCAGTTTATTTTCCGGTGGGAATCAGCCCCAGGATTTT
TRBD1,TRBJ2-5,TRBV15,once,CATSPGQGEETQYF,TGTGCCACCAGCCCCGGACAGGGCGAGGAGACCCAGTACTTC
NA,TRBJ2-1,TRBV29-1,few,CSVEIVSNEQFF,TGCAGCGTTGAAATAGTTTCGAATGAGCAGTTCTTC
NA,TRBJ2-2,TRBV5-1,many,CASKQDSNTGELFF,TGCGCCAGCAAACAGGACAGTAACACCGGGGAGCTGTTTTTT
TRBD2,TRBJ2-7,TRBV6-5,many,CASSYPGGDRTYEQYF,TGTGCCAGCAGTTACCCCGGGGGGGATCGAACCTACGAGCAGTACTTC
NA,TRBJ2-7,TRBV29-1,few,CSVASTAYEQYF,TGCAGCGTTGCAAGTACAGCTTACGAGCAGTACTTC
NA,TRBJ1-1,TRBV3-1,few,CASSLRRRGLRAFF,TGTGCCAGCAGCCTCCGAAGGCGGGGGTTAAGAGCTTTCTTT
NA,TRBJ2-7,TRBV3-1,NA,CASSPDSRSYEQYF,TGTGCCAGCAGTCCGGACTCCCGATCCTACGAGCAGTACTTC
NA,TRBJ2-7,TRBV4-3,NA,CASSQDWESSYEQYF,TGCGCCAGCAGCCAAGATTGGGAAAGCTCCTACGAGCAGTACTTC
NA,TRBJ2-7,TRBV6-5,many,CASSYSTGSVGYEQYF,TGTGCCAGCAGTTACTCGACGGGCAGTGTGGGCTACGAGCAGTACTTC
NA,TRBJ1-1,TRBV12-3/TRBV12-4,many,CASSLVGGSPEAFF,TGTGCCAGCAGCCTAGTCGGGGGGTCCCCTGAAGCTTTCTTT
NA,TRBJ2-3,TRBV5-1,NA,CASSLSQRQTTDTQYF,TGCGCCAGCAGCTTGTCCCAGAGACAAACCACGGATACGCAGTATTTT
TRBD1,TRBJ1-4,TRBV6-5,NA,CASSYEDRVGEKLFF,TGTGCCAGCAGTTACGAAGACAGGGTAGGAGAAAAACTGTTTTTT
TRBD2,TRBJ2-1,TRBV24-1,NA,CATSSGRLYNEQFF,TGTGCCACTAGTAGCGGGAGGCTCTACAATGAGCAGTTCTTC
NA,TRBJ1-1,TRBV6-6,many,CASRLTENTEAFF,TGTGCCAGCAGATTGACAGAGAACACTGAAGCTTTCTTT
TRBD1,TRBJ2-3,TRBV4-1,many,CASSQEQGDRGTDTQYF,TGCGCCAGCAGCCAAGAACAGGGGGACAGGGGTACAGATACGCAGTATTTT
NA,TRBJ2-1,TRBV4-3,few,CASSQGRLSYNEQFF,TGCGCCAGCAGCCAAGGGAGGCTCTCCTACAATGAGCAGTTCTTC
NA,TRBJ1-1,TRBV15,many,CATSRDRRMRAEAFF,TGTGCCACCAGCAGAGATAGGAGGATGCGAGCTGAAGCTTTCTTT
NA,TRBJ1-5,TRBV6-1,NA,CASSEAHSNQPQHF,TGTGCCAGCAGTGAAGCTCATTCAAATCAGCCCCAGCATTTT
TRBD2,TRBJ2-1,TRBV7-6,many,CASRKGLADSSYNEQFF,TGTGCCAGCAGAAAAGGACTAGCAGATAGCTCCTACAATGAGCAGTTCTTC
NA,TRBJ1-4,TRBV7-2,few,CASTPHGIGTNEKLFF,TGTGCCAGCACCCCCCACGGTATCGGAACTAATGAAAAACTGTTTTTT
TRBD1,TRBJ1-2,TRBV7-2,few,CASSPGTGTGYTF,TGTGCCAGCAGCCCCGGGACAGGGACTGGCTACACCTTC
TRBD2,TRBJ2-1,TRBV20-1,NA,CSAISPTSGRINEQFF,TGCAGTGCTATTAGCCCTACTAGCGGGAGGATCAATGAGCAGTTCTTC
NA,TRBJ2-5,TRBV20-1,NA,CSASREGFQETQYF,TGCAGTGCTAGCAGAGAGGGGTTTCAAGAGACCCAGTACTTC
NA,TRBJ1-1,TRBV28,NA,CASSSPPGGKGTEAFF,TGTGCCAGCAGTTCGCCGCCGGGAGGGAAGGGCACTGAAGCTTTCTTT